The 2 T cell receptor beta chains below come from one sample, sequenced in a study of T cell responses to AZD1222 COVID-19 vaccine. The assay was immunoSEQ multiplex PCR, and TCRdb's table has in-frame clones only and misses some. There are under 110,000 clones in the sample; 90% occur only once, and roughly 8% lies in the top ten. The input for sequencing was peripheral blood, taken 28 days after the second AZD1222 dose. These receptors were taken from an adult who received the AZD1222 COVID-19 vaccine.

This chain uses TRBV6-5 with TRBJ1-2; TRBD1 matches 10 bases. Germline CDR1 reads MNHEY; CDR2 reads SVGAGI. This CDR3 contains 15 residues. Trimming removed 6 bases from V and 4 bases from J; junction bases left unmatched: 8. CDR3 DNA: TGTGCCAGCAGAGGGACAGGGGCCAGGGGCTATGGCTACACCTTC. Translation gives CASRGTGARGYGYTF.

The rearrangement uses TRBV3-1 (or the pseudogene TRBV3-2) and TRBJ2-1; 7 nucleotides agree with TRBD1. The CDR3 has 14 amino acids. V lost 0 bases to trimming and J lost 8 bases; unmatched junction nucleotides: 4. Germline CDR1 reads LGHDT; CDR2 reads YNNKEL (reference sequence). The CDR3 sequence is CASSQEGTVHEQFF. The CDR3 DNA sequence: TGTGCCAGCAGCCAAGAAGGGACAGTCCATGAGCAGTTCTTC.